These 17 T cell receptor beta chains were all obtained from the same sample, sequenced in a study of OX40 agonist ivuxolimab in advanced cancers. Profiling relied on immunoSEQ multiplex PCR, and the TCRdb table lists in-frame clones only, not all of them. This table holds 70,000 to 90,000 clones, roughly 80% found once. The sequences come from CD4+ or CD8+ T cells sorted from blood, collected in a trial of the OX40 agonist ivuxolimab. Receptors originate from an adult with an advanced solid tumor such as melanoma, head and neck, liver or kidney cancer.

CDR3 nucleotides: TGTGCCAGCAGCCAGTTCACAGGGAAGGATGGCGAGCAGTACTTC. This encodes CASSQFTGKDGEQYF. The rearrangement uses TRBV7-9 and TRBJ2-7, with D perhaps TRBD1 (6 bases). Trimming shortened V by 5 bases and J by 6 bases, and 20 bases separated the two germline ends. This CDR3 is 15 amino acids long. Germline V gene data show CDR1 as SEHNR and CDR2 as FQNEAQ (reference sequence).

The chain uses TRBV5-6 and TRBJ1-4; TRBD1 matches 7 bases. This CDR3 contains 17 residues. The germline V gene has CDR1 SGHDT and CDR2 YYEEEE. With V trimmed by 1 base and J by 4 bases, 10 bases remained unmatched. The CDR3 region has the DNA TGTGCCAGCAGCTTGTGGGACAGTAACAGAGATAATGAAAAACTGTTTTTT. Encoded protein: CASSLWDSNRDNEKLFF.

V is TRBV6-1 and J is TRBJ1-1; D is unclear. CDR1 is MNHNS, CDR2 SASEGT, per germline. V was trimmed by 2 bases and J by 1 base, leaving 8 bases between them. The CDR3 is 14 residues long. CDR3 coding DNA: TGTGCCAGCAGTGAATTGCGATCGAACACTGAAGCTTTCTTT. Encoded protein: CASSELRSNTEAFF.

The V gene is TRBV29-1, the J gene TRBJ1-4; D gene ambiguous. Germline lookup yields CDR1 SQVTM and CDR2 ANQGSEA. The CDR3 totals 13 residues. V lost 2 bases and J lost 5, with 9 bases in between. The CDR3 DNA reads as TGCAGCGTTGAATTGCAGCAAAATGAAAAACTGTTTTTT. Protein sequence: CSVELQQNEKLFF. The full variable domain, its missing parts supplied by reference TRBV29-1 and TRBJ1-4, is SAVISQKPSRDICQRGTSLTIQCQVDSQVTMMFWYRQQPGQSLTLIATANQGSEATYESGFVIDKFPISRPNLTFSTLTVSNMSPEDSSIYLCSVELQQNEKLFFGSGTQLSVL.

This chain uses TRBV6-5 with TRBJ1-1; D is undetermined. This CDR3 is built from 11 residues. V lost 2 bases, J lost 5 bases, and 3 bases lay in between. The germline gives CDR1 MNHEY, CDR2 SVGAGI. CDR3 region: CASSYETEAFF. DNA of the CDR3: TGTGCCAGCAGTTACGAAACTGAAGCTTTCTTT.

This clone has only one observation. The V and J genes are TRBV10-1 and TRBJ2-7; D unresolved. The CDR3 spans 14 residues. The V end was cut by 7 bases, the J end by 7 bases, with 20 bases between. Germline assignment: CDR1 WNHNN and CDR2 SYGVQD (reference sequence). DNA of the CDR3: TGCGCCAGCACCTTTTTGCATGAGGAAAAAGAGCAGTACTTC. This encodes CASTFLHEEKEQYF.

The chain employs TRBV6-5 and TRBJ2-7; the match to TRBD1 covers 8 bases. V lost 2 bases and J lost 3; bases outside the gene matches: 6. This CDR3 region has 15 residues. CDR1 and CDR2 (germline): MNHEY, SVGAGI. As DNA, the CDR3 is TGTGCCAGCAGTTACGCCGGGACAGGACACTACGAGCAGTACTTC. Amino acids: CASSYAGTGHYEQYF.

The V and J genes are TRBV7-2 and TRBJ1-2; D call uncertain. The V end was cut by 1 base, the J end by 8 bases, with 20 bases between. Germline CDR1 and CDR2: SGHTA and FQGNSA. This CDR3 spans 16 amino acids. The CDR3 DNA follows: TGTGCCAGCAGCTTAGGAGGTTCCGGGAATCTATGGGGCTACACCTTC. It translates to CASSLGGSGNLWGYTF.

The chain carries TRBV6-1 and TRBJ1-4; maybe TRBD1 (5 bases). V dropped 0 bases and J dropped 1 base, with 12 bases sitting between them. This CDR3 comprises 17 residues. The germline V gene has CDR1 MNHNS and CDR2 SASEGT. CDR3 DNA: TGTGCCAGCAGTGAAGCGCTATGGGGCGGAACTAATGAAAAACTGTTTTTT. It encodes CASSEALWGGTNEKLFF.

The CDR3 DNA follows: TGTGCCAGCAGAACCGGGACTAGCCGGGGGGAGACCCAGTACTTC. Translation: CASRTGTSRGETQYF. This chain links TRBV7-3 with TRBJ2-5, with 9 bases lining up with TRBD2. Trimming took 6 bases from V and 5 from J; bases not matched to a gene: 10. CDR1 and CDR2 (germline): SGHTA, FQGTGA. The CDR3 runs 15 residues.

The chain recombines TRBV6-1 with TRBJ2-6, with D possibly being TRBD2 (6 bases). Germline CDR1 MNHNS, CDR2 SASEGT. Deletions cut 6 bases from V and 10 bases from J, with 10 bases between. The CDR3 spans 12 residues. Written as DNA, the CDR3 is TGTGCCAGCAGCCAGACTAGTAACGTCCTGACTTTC. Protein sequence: CASSQTSNVLTF.

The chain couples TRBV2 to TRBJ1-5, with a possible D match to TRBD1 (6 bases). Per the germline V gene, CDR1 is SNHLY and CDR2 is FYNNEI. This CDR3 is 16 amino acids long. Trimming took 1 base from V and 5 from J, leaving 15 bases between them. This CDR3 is CASSEGGGRAYQPQHF. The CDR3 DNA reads TGTGCCAGCAGTGAAGGCGGGGGGCGGGCATATCAGCCCCAGCATTTT.

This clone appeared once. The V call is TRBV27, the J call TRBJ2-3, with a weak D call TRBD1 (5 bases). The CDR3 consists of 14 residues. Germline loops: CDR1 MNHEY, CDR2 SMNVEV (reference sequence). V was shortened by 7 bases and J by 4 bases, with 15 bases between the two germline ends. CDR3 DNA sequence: TGTGCCAGCACGAAGCAGACAGCTTCAGATACGCAGTATTTT. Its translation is CASTKQTASDTQYF.

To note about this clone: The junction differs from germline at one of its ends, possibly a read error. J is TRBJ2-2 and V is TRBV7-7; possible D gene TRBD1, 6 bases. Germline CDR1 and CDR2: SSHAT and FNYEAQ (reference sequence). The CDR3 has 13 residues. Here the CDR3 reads CASSLVRGGELFF. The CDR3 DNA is TGTGCTAGCAGCTTAGTCAGGGGCGGGGAGCTGTTTTTT.

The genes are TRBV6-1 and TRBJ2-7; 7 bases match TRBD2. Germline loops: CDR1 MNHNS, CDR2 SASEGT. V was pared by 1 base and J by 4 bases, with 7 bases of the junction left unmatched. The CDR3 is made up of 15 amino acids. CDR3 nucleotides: TGTGCCAGCAGTGAAGAATCGGGAGGCATGTACGAGCAGTACTTC. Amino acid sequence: CASSEESGGMYEQYF.

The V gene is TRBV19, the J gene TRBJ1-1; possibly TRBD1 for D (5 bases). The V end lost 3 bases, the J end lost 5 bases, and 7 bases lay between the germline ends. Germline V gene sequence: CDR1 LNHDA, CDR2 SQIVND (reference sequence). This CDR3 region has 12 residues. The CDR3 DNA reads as TGTGCCAGTAGTATTTGGGGGACTGAAGCTTTCTTT. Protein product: CASSIWGTEAFF.

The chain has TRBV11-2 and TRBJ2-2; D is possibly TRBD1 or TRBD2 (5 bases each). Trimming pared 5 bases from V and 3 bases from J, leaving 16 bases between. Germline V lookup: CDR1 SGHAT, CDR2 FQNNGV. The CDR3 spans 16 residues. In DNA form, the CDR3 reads TGTGCCAGCAGCCCGGGACGGAACTTATACACCGGGGAGCTGTTTTTT. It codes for CASSPGRNLYTGELFF. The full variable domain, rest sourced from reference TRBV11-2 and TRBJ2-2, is EAGVAQSPRYKIIEKRQSVAFWCNPISGHATLYWYQQILGQGPKLLIQFQNNGVVDDSQLPKDRFSAERLKGVDSTLKIQPAKLEDSAVYLCASSPGRNLYTGELFFGEGSRLTVL.